Listed below are T cell receptor beta chains from one sample, sequenced in a study of blood T cell repertoires in COVID-19. The method was immunoSEQ multiplex PCR; TCRdb's version includes in-frame clones alone and lacks a portion of them. The table records around 190,000 clones, about four fifths of them present only once. The specimen sequenced was peripheral blood. The receptor set was obtained from a woman between 70 and 85 years old with COVID-19, enrolled during active disease. CDR3s include the opening cysteine and the closing phenylalanine or tryptophan. The D gene is left open where the match is weak. Clone size is not always given. Where it is, it says once, few, many or a class for expanded clones.

clone_size: .
d_call: .
j_call: TRBJ1-5
v_call: TRBV2
cdr3_aa: CASSEQALYQPQHF
cdr3_nt: TGTGCCAGCAGTGAACAGGCTTTATATCAGCCCCAGCATTTT

clone_size: .
d_call: .
j_call: TRBJ1-2
v_call: TRBV18
cdr3_aa: CASSRGQGNDGYTF
cdr3_nt: TGTGCCAGCTCACGGGGTCAGGGCAACGATGGCTACACCTTC

clone_size: .
d_call: TRBD1
j_call: TRBJ2-1
v_call: TRBV5-1
cdr3_aa: CASSTGQDNEQFF
cdr3_nt: TGCGCCAGCAGCACAGGACAGGACAATGAGCAGTTCTTC

clone_size: .
d_call: .
j_call: TRBJ2-7
v_call: TRBV6-5
cdr3_aa: CASRMTAVRAEQYF
cdr3_nt: TGTGCCAGCAGGATGACGGCGGTGAGGGCCGAGCAGTACTTC

clone_size: once
d_call: TRBD1
j_call: TRBJ2-7
v_call: TRBV5-3
cdr3_aa: CARSFRDRGLEQYF
cdr3_nt: TGTGCCAGAAGCTTCCGGGACAGGGGGCTCGAGCAGTACTTC

clone_size: .
d_call: .
j_call: TRBJ2-2
v_call: TRBV7-6
cdr3_aa: CASSSEGSPVGGGELFF
cdr3_nt: TGTGCCAGCAGCTCGGAGGGCTCGCCGGTAGGAGGCGGGGAGCTGTTTTTT

clone_size: few
d_call: TRBD2
j_call: TRBJ2-3
v_call: TRBV7-3
cdr3_aa: CASSLTLVASGSSTDTQYF
cdr3_nt: TGTGCCAGCAGCTTAACGCTCGTAGCTAGCGGTTCTAGCACAGATACGCAGTATTTT

clone_size: few
d_call: .
j_call: TRBJ2-6
v_call: TRBV2
cdr3_aa: CASSLTGSGANVLTF
cdr3_nt: TGTGCCAGCAGTCTTACAGGGTCTGGGGCCAACGTCCTGACTTTC

clone_size: .
d_call: TRBD2
j_call: TRBJ2-7
v_call: TRBV10-2
cdr3_aa: CASSELPQLAGVDEQYF
cdr3_nt: TGCGCCAGCAGTGAGTTACCGCAACTAGCGGGAGTGGACGAGCAGTACTTC

clone_size: .
d_call: .
j_call: TRBJ1-5
v_call: TRBV5-5
cdr3_aa: CASSNIGQLNQPQHF
cdr3_nt: TGTGCCAGCAGCAACATCGGACAGCTCAATCAGCCCCAGCATTTT

clone_size: .
d_call: TRBD2
j_call: TRBJ2-1
v_call: TRBV18
cdr3_aa: CASSALAEVYNEQFF
cdr3_nt: TGTGCCAGCTCGGCCCTAGCGGAGGTTTACAATGAGCAGTTCTTC

clone_size: .
d_call: TRBD2
j_call: TRBJ2-1
v_call: TRBV7-9
cdr3_aa: CASSIKYGTSGDNEQFF
cdr3_nt: TGTGCCAGCAGCATCAAATACGGGACTAGCGGAGACAATGAGCAGTTCTTC

clone_size: .
d_call: TRBD1
j_call: TRBJ1-4
v_call: TRBV7-8
cdr3_aa: CASSDPGQFNEKLFF
cdr3_nt: TGTGCCAGCAGCGATCCGGGACAGTTCAATGAAAAACTGTTTTTT

clone_size: .
d_call: .
j_call: TRBJ1-2
v_call: TRBV18
cdr3_aa: CASSSPGLNYGYTF
cdr3_nt: TGTGCCAGCTCATCTCCGGGACTTAACTATGGCTACACCTTC

clone_size: .
d_call: .
j_call: TRBJ1-1
v_call: TRBV19
cdr3_aa: CASSIVQGAEAFF
cdr3_nt: TGTGCCAGTAGTATAGTACAGGGCGCTGAAGCTTTCTTT

clone_size: once
d_call: .
j_call: TRBJ2-2
v_call: TRBV7-3
cdr3_aa: CASSRGSGELFF
cdr3_nt: TGTGCCAGCAGCCGAGGATCCGGGGAGCTGTTTTTT

clone_size: once
d_call: TRBD2
j_call: TRBJ2-2
v_call: TRBV7-2
cdr3_aa: CASSLATLAGSPGLFF
cdr3_nt: TGTGCCAGCAGCTTAGCAACGCTAGCGGGGTCCCCGGGACTGTTTTTT

clone_size: .
d_call: .
j_call: TRBJ1-5
v_call: TRBV2
cdr3_aa: CASRIGGSSNQPQHF
cdr3_nt: TGTGCCAGCCGCATTGGAGGGTCCAGCAATCAGCCCCAGCATTTT

clone_size: .
d_call: TRBD1
j_call: TRBJ1-5
v_call: TRBV7-2
cdr3_aa: CASSLRQGGSNQPQHF
cdr3_nt: TGTGCCAGCAGCTTGAGACAGGGGGGCAGCAATCAGCCCCAGCATTTT

clone_size: .
d_call: .
j_call: TRBJ1-5
v_call: TRBV3-1/TRBV3-2
cdr3_aa: CASSPRGSGNQPQHF
cdr3_nt: TGTGCCAGCAGCCCACGGGGTTCTGGCAATCAGCCCCAGCATTTT

clone_size: .
d_call: TRBD1
j_call: TRBJ2-2
v_call: TRBV7-6
cdr3_aa: CASSSWTGGRNTGELFF
cdr3_nt: TGTGCCAGCAGCTCCTGGACAGGGGGGAGAAACACCGGGGAGCTGTTTTTT

clone_size: few
d_call: .
j_call: TRBJ2-7
v_call: TRBV6-2/TRBV6-3
cdr3_aa: CASSYPDNSYEQYF
cdr3_nt: TGTGCCAGCAGTTACCCCGACAACTCCTACGAGCAGTACTTC

clone_size: .
d_call: .
j_call: TRBJ2-5
v_call: TRBV4-1
cdr3_aa: CASSQELGQGPIQETQYF
cdr3_nt: TGCGCCAGCAGCCAAGAATTGGGACAAGGACCGATTCAAGAGACCCAGTACTTC

clone_size: .
d_call: .
j_call: TRBJ2-4
v_call: TRBV29-1
cdr3_aa: CSARVLQNIQYF
cdr3_nt: TGCAGCGCCAGGGTTCTCCAGAACATTCAGTACTTC

clone_size: .
d_call: .
j_call: TRBJ2-3
v_call: TRBV5-4
cdr3_aa: CASSLTGTDTQYF
cdr3_nt: TGTGCCAGCAGCTTAACAGGGACAGATACGCAGTATTTT

clone_size: .
d_call: TRBD1
j_call: TRBJ1-3
v_call: TRBV3-1/TRBV3-2
cdr3_aa: CASSLGQGRNTIYF
cdr3_nt: TGTGCCAGCAGCCTGGGACAGGGTCGGAACACCATATATTTT

clone_size: .
d_call: TRBD1
j_call: TRBJ2-4
v_call: TRBV24-1
cdr3_aa: CATSPRTGNVNIQYF
cdr3_nt: TGTGCCACCAGTCCCAGGACAGGGAACGTAAACATTCAGTACTTC

clone_size: .
d_call: .
j_call: TRBJ1-1
v_call: TRBV9
cdr3_aa: CASSNGPGDTEAFF
cdr3_nt: TGTGCCAGCAGCAACGGTCCCGGGGACACTGAAGCTTTCTTT